One sample yielded the 21 T cell receptor beta chains listed below, sequenced in a study of T-cell memory formation after mild COVID-19 (dated by TCRdb to the early 2020s). Libraries were constructed by 5' RACE. Sequencing was performed on an Illumina NovaSeq 6000. TCRdb reran the public reads through fastp at Q25 and MiXCR, keeping productive beta chains. All rows with the same CDR3 protein become a single entry with the most common DNA and genes. The sample table contains roughly 68,000 distinct CDR3 sequences; only one count was recorded for approximately 16% of them. The ten largest clones capture about 33% of the sample. Sequences were obtained from PBMCs or a T cell subset sorted from them (not recorded which). Every receptor here comes from an adult woman who had mild COVID-19 (a few samples of this study predate the infection). The sample titles of this study are shuffled in the database, so cell type and time point are left out; the donor was told from shared clones.

The CDR3 loop is CASRMSGQAPPQYF. For the CDR3, the DNA is TGTGCCAGCAGAATGTCGGGACAGGCGCCCCCGCAGTACTTC. The chain carries TRBV12-3 or TRBV12-4 and TRBJ2-7; 8 nucleotides line up with TRBD1. The CDR3 is 14 residues long. V lost 6 bases and J lost 9; bases outside the gene matches: 13.

The chain combines TRBV3-1 with TRBJ2-1, with 7 bases lining up with TRBD2. Trimming removed 4 bases from V and 8 bases from J; junction bases left unmatched: 5. The germline V gene encodes CDR1 LGHDT and CDR2 YNNKEL (reference sequence). This CDR3 is built from 13 residues. The CDR3 nucleotides are TGTGCCAGCAGCCCCCTGGGGAGGGATGAGCAGTTCTTC. Translated: CASSPLGRDEQFF.

The rearrangement joins TRBV5-1 to TRBJ2-7; 10 bases are shared with TRBD1. Germline V lookup: CDR1 SGHRS, CDR2 YFSETQ. This CDR3 is 16 amino acids long. The trim removed 4 bases at V and 2 bases at J, leaving 9 bases unmatched. CDR3 loop: CASSPLPGQGTYEQYF. CDR3 nucleotide sequence: TGCGCCAGCAGCCCACTACCGGGACAGGGGACCTACGAGCAGTACTTC.

The chain couples TRBV7-2 to TRBJ1-1, with 8 positions matching TRBD1. Per germline, CDR1 SGHTA and CDR2 FQGNSA. V lost 1 base, J lost 7 bases, and 2 bases stayed unmatched. The CDR3 runs to 13 residues. The CDR3 spells CASSLGTGIEAFF. DNA of the CDR3: TGTGCCAGCAGCTTAGGGACAGGGATTGAAGCTTTCTTT.

The chain recombines TRBV29-1 with TRBJ2-4; tentatively, D is TRBD1 (6 bases). Deletions cut 4 bases from V and 9 bases from J, with 19 bases between. This CDR3 comprises 14 residues. Germline V gives CDR1 SQVTM, CDR2 ANQGSEA. This chain's CDR3 is CSVGGAGEMSIQYF. In DNA, the CDR3 is TGCAGCGTTGGTGGGGCAGGGGAGATGAGCATTCAGTACTTC.

This clonotype was seen at least ten times. V gene TRBV4-3 combines with J gene TRBJ2-7, with 8 bases lining up with TRBD1. After removal of 0 bases from V and 6 bases from J, the junction contained 10 bases not matched to a gene. The CDR3 runs to 16 residues. The V gene's germline CDR1 is LGHNA and CDR2 YSLEER. The CDR3 DNA reads as TGCGCCAGCAGCCAAGACAGGACAGGGAATATGGGCGAGCAGTACTTC. Translating it yields CASSQDRTGNMGEQYF.

A few counts support this clonotype. This chain links TRBV13 with TRBJ2-1, with TRBD1 identical over 7 bases. CDR3 length: 14 amino acids. The junction had 7 bases not matched to a gene; V was cut back by 5 bases and J by 6 bases. Germline-derived CDR1 and CDR2 are PRHDT and FYEKMQ (reference sequence). The CDR3 DNA sequence: TGTGCCAGCAGCCCCCGGACAGGTACCAATGAGCAGTTCTTC. Translating it yields CASSPRTGTNEQFF.

A few counts support this clonotype. The chain couples TRBV5-6 to TRBJ2-7; no firm D call. Trimming shortened V by 0 bases and J by 2 bases, and 12 bases separated the two germline ends. Germline loops: CDR1 SGHDT, CDR2 YYEEEE. The length of the CDR3 is 15 residues. Here the CDR3 reads CASSLAGYAPYEQYF. In DNA form, the CDR3 reads TGTGCCAGCAGCTTGGCCGGGTACGCCCCCTACGAGCAGTACTTC.

V is TRBV20-1 and J is TRBJ2-4, with 10 bases identical to TRBD1. The J segment lost 5 bases and the V segment lost 1 base, leaving 2 bases of the junction unmatched. CDR1 is DFQATT, CDR2 SNEGSKA, per germline (reference sequence). CDR3 length equals 14 residues. Here the CDR3 DNA reads TGCAGTGCTAGAGGGACAGGGGGGGAAAACATTCAGTACTTC. This codes for CSARGTGGENIQYF.

This clonotype was seen only a few times. The chain employs TRBV6-5 and TRBJ2-5; D uncertain. V lost 8 bases, J lost 4 bases, and 14 bases lay in between. This CDR3 is built from 13 residues. Germline V gene sequence: CDR1 MNHEY, CDR2 SVGAGI. In DNA, the CDR3 is TGTGCCAGCGCCCCGCGGACCCCAGAGACCCAGTACTTC. It specifies CASAPRTPETQYF.

This clonotype was observed a few times. The chain employs TRBV14 and TRBJ2-4; no definite D call. The V end was cut by 0 bases, the J end by 7 bases, with 7 bases between. The CDR3 runs 13 residues. Germline CDR1 SGHDN, CDR2 FVKESK. CDR3 region: CASSQDFQNIQYF. CDR3 sequence (DNA): TGTGCCAGCAGCCAAGATTTCCAGAACATTCAGTACTTC.

This clonotype appeared a few times. The V gene is TRBV7-9, the J gene TRBJ2-7; 7 bases are a match to TRBD1. Germline CDR1 SEHNR, CDR2 FQNEAQ (reference sequence). This CDR3 contains 16 residues. Trimming cost V 7 bases and J 4 bases; bases outside gene matches: 16. The CDR3 protein is CASTPALDRNLYEQYF. DNA of the CDR3: TGTGCCAGCACCCCGGCCCTGGACAGGAACTTGTACGAGCAGTACTTC.

The V gene is TRBV29-1, the J gene TRBJ2-7; a weak D match, TRBD2 (6 bases). The V end was cut by 5 bases, the J end by 0 bases, with 11 bases between. Germline V CDR1 and CDR2: SQVTM, ANQGSEA. The CDR3 totals 13 residues. The CDR3 region has the DNA TGCAGCGTTTACGGGACTGACTCCTACGAGCAGTACTTC. This translates into CSVYGTDSYEQYF.

This clonotype was observed a handful of times. The J gene is TRBJ1-5, the V gene TRBV12-3 or TRBV12-4, with D unresolved. The CDR3 sequence is 16 residues long. V was shortened by 3 bases and J by 0 bases, with 12 bases between the two germline ends. The chain's CDR3 is CASSFMGEYSNQPQHF. The DNA of the CDR3 is TGTGCCAGCAGTTTCATGGGAGAGTATAGCAATCAGCCCCAGCATTTT.

This sequence joins TRBV29-1 and TRBJ1-2; the match to TRBD1 covers 10 bases. The trim removed 6 bases at V and 6 bases at J, leaving 4 bases unmatched. CDR1 is SQVTM, CDR2 ANQGSEA, per germline. The CDR3 covers 12 residues. The CDR3 nucleotides read TGCAGCGTCCCCGGGACAGGGGATGGCTACACCTTC. Amino acids: CSVPGTGDGYTF.

This chain connects TRBV29-1 to TRBJ2-7, with 8 bases lining up with TRBD1. Germline CDR1 is SQVTM and CDR2 is ANQGSEA. V lost 3 bases to trimming and J lost 7 bases; unmatched junction nucleotides: 17. The CDR3 is 16 residues long. The chain's CDR3 is CSVETGQGLALEEQYF. CDR3 DNA: TGCAGCGTTGAGACAGGACAGGGCCTAGCTTTAGAAGAGCAGTACTTC.

This chain links TRBV25-1 with TRBJ2-1, with no clear D. Germline-derived CDR1 and CDR2 are MGHDK and SYGVNS. Deletions cut 4 bases from V and 7 bases from J, with 14 bases between. This CDR3 is 14 amino acids long. The DNA for the CDR3 is TGTGCCAGCAGTGGTACGATATCTGGTAATGAGCAGTTCTTC. This sequence encodes CASSGTISGNEQFF.

This clonotype was seen a few times. The chain employs TRBV9 and TRBJ2-7, with 7 bases lining up with TRBD2. From germline, CDR1 is SGDLS and CDR2 YYNGEE. CDR3 length equals 14 residues. The junction had 4 bases not matched to a gene; V was cut back by 0 bases and J by 4 bases. The DNA of the CDR3 is TGTGCCAGCAGCGTAGGGGAGGGCCAGTACGAGCAGTACTTC. Amino acids: CASSVGEGQYEQYF.

This clonotype was seen a handful of times. The gene calls are TRBV15 and TRBJ2-2; D is unclear. Looked up from germline, CDR1 is LNHNV and CDR2 is YYDKDF (reference sequence). V gave up 3 bases and J gave up 8 bases, with 4 bases separating them. This CDR3 is built from 11 residues. CDR3 coding DNA: TGTGCCACCAGCAGTGCAGGGGAGCTGTTTTTT. Residues: CATSSAGELFF.

This clonotype was seen ten or more times. The genes are TRBV5-1 and TRBJ2-5; the D gene is possibly TRBD2 (6 bases). This CDR3 contains 13 residues. The V end lost 0 bases, the J end lost 4 bases, and 7 bases lay between the germline ends. Germline values: CDR1 SGHRS, CDR2 YFSETQ. Here the CDR3 DNA reads TGCGCCAGCAGCTTGGCGGGGGTAGAGACCCAGTACTTC. Amino acids: CASSLAGVETQYF.

This clonotype has just a few counts. The gene calls are TRBV12-3 or TRBV12-4 and TRBJ1-1, with D perhaps matching TRBD1 (5 bases). V lost 5 bases and J 5 bases, leaving 9 bases between the germline ends. The CDR3 runs 12 residues. Here the CDR3 DNA reads TGTGCCAGCAGTGACGGGGCGACTGAAGCTTTCTTT. Its translation: CASSDGATEAFF.